The sequence of this T cell receptor (beta chain) was determined in a study of OX40 agonist ivuxolimab in advanced cancers. Background on the study: The study treated patients with ivuxolimab, an agonistic anti-OX40 (CD134) antibody. Among those enrolled, mean age was 60 years (range roughly 23 to 85) and 82.7% were male.

TCRdb's copy holds only in-frame clones and misses some; the assay was immunoSEQ multiplex PCR. Here the sample spans tens of thousands of clones, roughly nine tenths being singletons. In regard to this clone: The target antigen is unknown.

Germline CDR1 and CDR2: KGHSH and LQKENI. V shed 4 bases, J shed 4 bases, and the junction held 6 bases outside the gene matches. The CDR3 extends over 15 amino acids. Findings and caveats of the study: The CD4+ and CD8+ T cells in the blood had expanded clonally by week 6 at 0.1 to 3.0 mg/kg. Partial responders treated at 0.1-3.0 mg/kg exhibited clonal expansion among the lowest measured.

The sequencing used CD4+ or CD8+ T cells sorted from blood, collected in a trial of the OX40 agonist ivuxolimab. The V and J genes are TRBV18 and TRBJ1-2, with TRBD1 matching 10 bases. This clonotype originated in an adult with an advanced solid tumor such as melanoma, head and neck, liver or kidney cancer. The DNA for the CDR3 is TGTGCCAGCTCACGCGGGACAGGGGTTTCCTATGGCTACACCTTC. It translates to CASSRGTGVSYGYTF.